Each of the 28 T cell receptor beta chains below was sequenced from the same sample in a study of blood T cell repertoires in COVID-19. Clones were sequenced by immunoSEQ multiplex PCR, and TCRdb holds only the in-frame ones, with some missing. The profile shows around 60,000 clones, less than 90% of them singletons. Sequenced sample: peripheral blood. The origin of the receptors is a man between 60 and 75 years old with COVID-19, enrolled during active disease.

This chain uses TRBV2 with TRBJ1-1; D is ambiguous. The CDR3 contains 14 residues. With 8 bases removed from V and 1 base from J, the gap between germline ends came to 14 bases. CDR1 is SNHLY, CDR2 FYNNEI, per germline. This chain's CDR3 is CASREEMWNTEAFF. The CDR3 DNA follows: TGTGCCAGCCGGGAGGAGATGTGGAACACTGAAGCTTTCTTT.

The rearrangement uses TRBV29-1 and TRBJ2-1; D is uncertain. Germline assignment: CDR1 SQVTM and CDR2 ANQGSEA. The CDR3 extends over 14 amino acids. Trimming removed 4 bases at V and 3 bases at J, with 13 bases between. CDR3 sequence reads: CSVGPPSYYNEQFF. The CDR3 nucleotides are TGCAGCGTTGGTCCACCGTCCTACTACAATGAGCAGTTCTTC.

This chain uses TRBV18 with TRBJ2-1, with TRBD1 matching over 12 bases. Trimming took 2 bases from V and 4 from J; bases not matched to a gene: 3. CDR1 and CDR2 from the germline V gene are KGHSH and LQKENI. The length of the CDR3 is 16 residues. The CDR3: CASSPGTGGAYNEQFF. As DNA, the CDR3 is TGTGCCAGCTCACCAGGGACAGGGGGCGCATACAATGAGCAGTTCTTC.

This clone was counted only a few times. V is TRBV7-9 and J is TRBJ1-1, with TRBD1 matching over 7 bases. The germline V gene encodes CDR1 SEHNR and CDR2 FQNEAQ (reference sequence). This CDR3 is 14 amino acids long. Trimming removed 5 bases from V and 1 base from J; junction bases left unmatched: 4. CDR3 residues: CASSVGQRNTEAFF. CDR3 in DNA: TGTGCCAGCAGCGTGGGACAGCGGAACACTGAAGCTTTCTTT.

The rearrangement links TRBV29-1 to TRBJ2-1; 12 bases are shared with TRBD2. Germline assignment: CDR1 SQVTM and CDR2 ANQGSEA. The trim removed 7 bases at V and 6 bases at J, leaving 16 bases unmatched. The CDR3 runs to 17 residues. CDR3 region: CSGLTSGSSGLSNEQFF. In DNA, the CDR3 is TGCAGCGGATTGACTAGCGGGAGTTCGGGGTTAAGCAATGAGCAGTTCTTC.

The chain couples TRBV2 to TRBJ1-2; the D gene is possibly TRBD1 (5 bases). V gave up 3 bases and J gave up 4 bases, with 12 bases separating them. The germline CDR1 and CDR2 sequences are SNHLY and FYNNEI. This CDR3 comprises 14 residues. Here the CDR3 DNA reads TGTGCCAGCAGTGAGCCCAGGGCGGTCTATGGCTACACCTTC. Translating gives CASSEPRAVYGYTF.

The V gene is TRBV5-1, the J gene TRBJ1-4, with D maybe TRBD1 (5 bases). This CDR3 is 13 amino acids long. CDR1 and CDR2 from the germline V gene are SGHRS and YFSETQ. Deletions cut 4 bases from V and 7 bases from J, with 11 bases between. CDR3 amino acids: CASSLGEGEKLFF. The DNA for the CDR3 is TGCGCCAGCAGCCTGGGGGAGGGTGAAAAACTGTTTTTT. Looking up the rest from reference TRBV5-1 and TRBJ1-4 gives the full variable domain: KAGVTQTPRYLIKTRGQQVTLSCSPISGHRSVSWYQQTPGQGLQFLFEYFSETQRNKGNFPGRFSGRQFSNSRSEMNVSTLELGDSALYLCASSLGEGEKLFFGSGTQLSVL.

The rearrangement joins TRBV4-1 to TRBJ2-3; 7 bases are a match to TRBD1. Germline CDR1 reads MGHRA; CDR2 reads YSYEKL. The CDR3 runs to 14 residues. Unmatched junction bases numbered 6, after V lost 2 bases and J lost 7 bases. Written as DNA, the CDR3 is TGCGCCAGCAGCCAAAGCGGACAGGAATATACGCAGTATTTT. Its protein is CASSQSGQEYTQYF.

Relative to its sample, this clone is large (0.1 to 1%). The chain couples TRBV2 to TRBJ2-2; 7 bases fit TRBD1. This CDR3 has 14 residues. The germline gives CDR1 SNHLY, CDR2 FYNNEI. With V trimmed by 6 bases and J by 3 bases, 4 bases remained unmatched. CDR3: CASRQGLDTGELFF. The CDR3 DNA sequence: TGTGCCAGCAGACAGGGGCTTGACACCGGGGAGCTGTTTTTT.

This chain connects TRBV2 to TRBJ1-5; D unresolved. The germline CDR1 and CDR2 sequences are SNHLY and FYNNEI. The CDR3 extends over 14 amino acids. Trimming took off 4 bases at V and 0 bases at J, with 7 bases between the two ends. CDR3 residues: CASSGVYSNQPQHF. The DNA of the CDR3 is TGTGCCAGCAGTGGAGTCTATAGCAATCAGCCCCAGCATTTT.

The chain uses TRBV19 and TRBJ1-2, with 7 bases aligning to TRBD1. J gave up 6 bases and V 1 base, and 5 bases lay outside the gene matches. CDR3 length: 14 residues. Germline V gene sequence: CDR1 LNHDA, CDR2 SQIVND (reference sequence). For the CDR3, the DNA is TGTGCCAGTAGTATAGGGAACAGGGGAGATGGCTACACCTTC. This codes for CASSIGNRGDGYTF.

CDR3 loop: CASSIGAGELFF. The CDR3 DNA sequence: TGTGCCAGCAGCATCGGAGCCGGGGAGCTGTTTTTT. V gene TRBV12-3 or TRBV12-4 combines with J gene TRBJ2-2; no reliable D call. V lost 6 bases and J 6 bases, leaving 8 bases between the germline ends. CDR3 length: 12 amino acids.

Here the CDR3 DNA reads TGTGCCAGCAGCCGAGTCGATGAGCAGTTCTTC. Its translation: CASSRVDEQFF. The chain carries TRBV14 and TRBJ2-1; D unresolved. The germline CDR1 and CDR2 sequences are SGHDN and FVKESK. This CDR3 has 11 residues. Trimming stripped 4 bases from V and 8 bases from J, with 6 bases between. Full variable domain (rest looked up from reference TRBV14 and TRBJ2-1): EAGVTQFPSHSVIEKGQTVTLRCDPISGHDNLYWYRRVMGKEIKFLLHFVKESKQDESGMPNNRFLAERTGGTYSTLKVQPAELEDSGVYFCASSRVDEQFFGPGTRLTVL.

CDR3: CASSGGQLNTGELFF. DNA for the CDR3: TGCGCCAGCAGCGGGGGACAGTTGAACACCGGGGAGCTGTTTTTT. The chain combines TRBV5-1 with TRBJ2-2; 7 bases match TRBD1. This CDR3 is built from 15 residues. Trimming at V came to 4 bases and at J to 1 base, leaving 4 bases not matched to a gene. Germline V gene lookup returns CDR1 SGHRS and CDR2 YFSETQ.

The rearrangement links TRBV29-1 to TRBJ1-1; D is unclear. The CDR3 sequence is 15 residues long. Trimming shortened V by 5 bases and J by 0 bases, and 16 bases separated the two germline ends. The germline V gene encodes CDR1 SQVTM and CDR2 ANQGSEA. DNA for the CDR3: TGCAGCGTTCACGACCGAAGCGGAATGAACACTGAAGCTTTCTTT. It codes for CSVHDRSGMNTEAFF.

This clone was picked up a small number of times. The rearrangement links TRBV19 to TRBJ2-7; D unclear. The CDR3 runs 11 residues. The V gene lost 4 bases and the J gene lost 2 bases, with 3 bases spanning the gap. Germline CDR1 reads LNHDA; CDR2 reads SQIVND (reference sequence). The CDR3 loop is CASSTAYEQYF. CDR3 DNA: TGTGCCAGTAGTACGGCCTACGAGCAGTACTTC.

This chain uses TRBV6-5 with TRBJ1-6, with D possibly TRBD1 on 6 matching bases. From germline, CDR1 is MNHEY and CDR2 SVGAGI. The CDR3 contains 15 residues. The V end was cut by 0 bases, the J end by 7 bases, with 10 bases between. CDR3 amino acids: CASSYSGGSNSPLHF. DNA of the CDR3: TGTGCCAGCAGTTACTCAGGGGGAAGCAATTCACCCCTCCACTTT.

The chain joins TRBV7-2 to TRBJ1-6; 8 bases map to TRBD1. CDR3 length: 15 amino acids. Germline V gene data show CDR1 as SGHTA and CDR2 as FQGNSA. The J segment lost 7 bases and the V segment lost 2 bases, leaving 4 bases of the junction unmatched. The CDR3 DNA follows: TGTGCCAGCAGCTTACCGGGACAGGCAAATTCACCCCTCCACTTT. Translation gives CASSLPGQANSPLHF. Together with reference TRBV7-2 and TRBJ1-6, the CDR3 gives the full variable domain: GAGVSQSPSNKVTEKGKDVELRCDPISGHTALYWYRQSLGQGLEFLIYFQGNSAPDKSGLPSDRFSAERTGGSVSTLTIQRTQQEDSAVYLCASSLPGQANSPLHFGNGTRLTVT.

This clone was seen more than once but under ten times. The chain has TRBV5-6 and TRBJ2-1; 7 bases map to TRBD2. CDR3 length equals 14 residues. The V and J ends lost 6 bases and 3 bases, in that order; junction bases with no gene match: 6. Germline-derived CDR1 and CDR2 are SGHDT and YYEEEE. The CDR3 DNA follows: TGTGCCAGCATAGGCGGGAGAGGCTACAATGAGCAGTTCTTC. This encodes CASIGGRGYNEQFF.

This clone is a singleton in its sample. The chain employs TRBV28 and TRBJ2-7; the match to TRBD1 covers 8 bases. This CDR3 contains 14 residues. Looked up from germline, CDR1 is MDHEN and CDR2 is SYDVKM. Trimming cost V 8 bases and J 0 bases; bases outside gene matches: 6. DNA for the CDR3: TGTGCCAGCGAAACCGGGACAGGCTCCTACGAGCAGTACTTC. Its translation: CASETGTGSYEQYF.

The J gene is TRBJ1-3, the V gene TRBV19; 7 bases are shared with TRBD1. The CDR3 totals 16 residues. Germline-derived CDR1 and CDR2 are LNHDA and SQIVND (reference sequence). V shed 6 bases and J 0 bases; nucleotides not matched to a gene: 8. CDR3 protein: CASRARGHSSGNTIYF. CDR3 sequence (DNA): TGTGCCAGTAGAGCAAGGGGGCATAGCTCTGGAAACACCATATATTTT.

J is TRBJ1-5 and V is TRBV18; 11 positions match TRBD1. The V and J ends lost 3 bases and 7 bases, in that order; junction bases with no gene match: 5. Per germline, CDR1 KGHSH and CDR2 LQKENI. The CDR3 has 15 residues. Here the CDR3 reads CASSPRDRGGQPQHF. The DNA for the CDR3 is TGTGCCAGCTCACCGCGGGACAGGGGGGGCCAGCCCCAGCATTTT.

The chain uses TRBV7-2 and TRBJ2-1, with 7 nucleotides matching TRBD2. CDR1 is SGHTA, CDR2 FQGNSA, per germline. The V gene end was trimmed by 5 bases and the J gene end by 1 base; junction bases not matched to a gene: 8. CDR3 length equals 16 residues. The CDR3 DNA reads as TGTGCCAGCAGCCCCGGCCTAGCGGTGTCCTACAATGAGCAGTTCTTC. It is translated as CASSPGLAVSYNEQFF.

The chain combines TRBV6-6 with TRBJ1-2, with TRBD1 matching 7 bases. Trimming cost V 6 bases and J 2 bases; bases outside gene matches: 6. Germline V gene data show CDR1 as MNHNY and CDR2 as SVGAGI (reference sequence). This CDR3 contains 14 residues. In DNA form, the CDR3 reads TGTGCCAGCAGCCCCCCGGGACAGAACTATGGCTACACCTTC. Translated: CASSPPGQNYGYTF.

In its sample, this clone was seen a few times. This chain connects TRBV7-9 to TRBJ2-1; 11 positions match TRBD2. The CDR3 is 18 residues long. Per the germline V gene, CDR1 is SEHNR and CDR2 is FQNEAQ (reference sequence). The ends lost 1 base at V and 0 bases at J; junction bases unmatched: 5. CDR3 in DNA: TGTGCCAGCAGCTTAGGGCTAGCGGGAGGTCTCTCCTACAATGAGCAGTTCTTC. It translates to CASSLGLAGGLSYNEQFF.

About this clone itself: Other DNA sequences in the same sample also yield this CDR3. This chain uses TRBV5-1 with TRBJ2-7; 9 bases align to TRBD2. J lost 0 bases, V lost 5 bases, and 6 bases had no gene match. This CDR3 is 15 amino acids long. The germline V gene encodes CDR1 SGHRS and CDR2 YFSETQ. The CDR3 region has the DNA TGCGCCAGCAGTTTACTAGCGGGTCCCTCCTACGAGCAGTACTTC. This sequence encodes CASSLLAGPSYEQYF.

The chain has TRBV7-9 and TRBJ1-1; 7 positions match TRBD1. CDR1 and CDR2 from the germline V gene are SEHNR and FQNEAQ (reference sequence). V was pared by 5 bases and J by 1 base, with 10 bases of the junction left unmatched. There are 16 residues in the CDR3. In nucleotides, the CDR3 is TGTGCCAGCAGCACCCCGACAGGGTTGGGGAACACTGAAGCTTTCTTT. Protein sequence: CASSTPTGLGNTEAFF.

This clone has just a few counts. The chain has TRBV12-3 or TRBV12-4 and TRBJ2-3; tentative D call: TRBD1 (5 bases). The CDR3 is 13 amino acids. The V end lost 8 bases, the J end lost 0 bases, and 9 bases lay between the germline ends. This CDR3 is CASDRSSTDTQYF. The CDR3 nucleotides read TGTGCCAGCGACAGATCGAGCACAGATACGCAGTATTTT.